One TCR beta chain is described in this entry. Using immunoSEQ multiplex PCR, the repertoire was profiled, and TCRdb retains in-frame clones only, with some absent. The table lists about 1.5 million clones, roughly 96% of them singletons, with 1% to 1.5% in the top ten. The CDR3 contains 13 residues. Germline loops: CDR1 SQVTM, CDR2 ANQGSEA. V was clipped by 5 bases and J by 2 bases; unmatched bases: 3. The sample originates from a study of shared clonotypes between healthy human individuals. The clonotype was recovered from a man between 25 and 39 years old in good health. The specimen was naive CD4+ T cells sorted from blood. Subset defined: CD45RA+ positively selected. The chain is built from TRBV29-1 and TRBJ1-5; 7 positions agree with TRBD1. The CDR3 sequence is CSVLDRRNQPQHF. As DNA, the CDR3 is TGCAGCGTTTTGGACAGGCGCAATCAGCCCCAGCATTTT.